This T cell receptor (beta chain) was identified in a study of blood T cell repertoires in COVID-19. Study information: Sources were T cells, B-cell-depleted T cells, or PBMCs; the material itself was cDNA or gDNA.

The CDR3 covers 16 residues. Per germline, CDR1 LGHDT and CDR2 YNNKEL (reference sequence). With 3 bases removed from V and 4 bases from J, the gap between germline ends came to 16 bases. Generated by immunoSEQ multiplex PCR, the TCRdb table keeps only in-frame clones and is missing some. The repertoire holds over 90,000 clones, with 85% to 90% as singletons. What was sequenced was peripheral blood. This TCR was sampled from a woman aged 60-75 years in a cohort sampled during active or convalescent COVID-19. The chain joins TRBV3-1 (or the pseudogene TRBV3-2) to TRBJ1-5; TRBD1 might be the D (6 bases). The CDR3: CASSQHFYRDNQPQHF. The CDR3 DNA follows: TGTGCCAGCAGCCAGCACTTCTACAGGGATAATCAGCCCCAGCATTTT.